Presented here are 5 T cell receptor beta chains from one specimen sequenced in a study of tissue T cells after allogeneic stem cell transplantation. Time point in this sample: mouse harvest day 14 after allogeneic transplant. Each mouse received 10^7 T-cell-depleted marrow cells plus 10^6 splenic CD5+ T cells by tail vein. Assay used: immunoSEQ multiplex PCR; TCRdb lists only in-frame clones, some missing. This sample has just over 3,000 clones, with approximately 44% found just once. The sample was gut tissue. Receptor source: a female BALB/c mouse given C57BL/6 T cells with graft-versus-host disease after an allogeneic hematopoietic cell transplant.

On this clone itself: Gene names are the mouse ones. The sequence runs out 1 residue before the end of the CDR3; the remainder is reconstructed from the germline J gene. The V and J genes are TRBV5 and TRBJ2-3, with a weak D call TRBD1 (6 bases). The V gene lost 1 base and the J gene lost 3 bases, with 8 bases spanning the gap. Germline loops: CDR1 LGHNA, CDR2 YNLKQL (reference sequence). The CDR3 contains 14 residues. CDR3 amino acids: CASSQVGTAETLYF. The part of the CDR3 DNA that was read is TGTGCCAGCAGCCAAGTTGGGACAGCAGAAACGCTGTAT.

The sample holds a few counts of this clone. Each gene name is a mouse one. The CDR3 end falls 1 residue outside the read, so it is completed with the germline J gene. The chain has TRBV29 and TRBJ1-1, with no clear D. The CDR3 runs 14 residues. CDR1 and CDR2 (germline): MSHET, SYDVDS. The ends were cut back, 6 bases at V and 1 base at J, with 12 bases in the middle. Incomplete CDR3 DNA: TGTGCTAGCAGGGAAGAGACACAAAACACAGAAGTCTTC. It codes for CASREETQNTEVF. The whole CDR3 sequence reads CASREETQNTEVFF.

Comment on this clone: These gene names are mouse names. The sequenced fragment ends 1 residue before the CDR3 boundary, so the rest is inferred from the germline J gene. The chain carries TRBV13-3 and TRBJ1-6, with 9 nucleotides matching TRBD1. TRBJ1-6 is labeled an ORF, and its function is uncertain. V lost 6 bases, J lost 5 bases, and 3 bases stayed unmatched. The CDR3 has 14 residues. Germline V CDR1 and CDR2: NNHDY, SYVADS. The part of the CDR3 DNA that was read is TGTGCCAGCAACGACAGGGGGAATAATTCGCCCCTCTAC. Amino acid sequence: CASNDRGNNSPLY. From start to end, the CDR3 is CASNDRGNNSPLYF.

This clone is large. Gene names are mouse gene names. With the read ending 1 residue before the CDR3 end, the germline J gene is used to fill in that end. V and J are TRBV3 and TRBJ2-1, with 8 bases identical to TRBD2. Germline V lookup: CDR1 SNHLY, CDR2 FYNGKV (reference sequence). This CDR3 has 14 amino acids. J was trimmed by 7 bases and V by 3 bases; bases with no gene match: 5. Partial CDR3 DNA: TGTGCCAGCAGCTTGTTGGGGGGGTACGCTGAGCAGTTC. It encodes CASSLLGGYAEQF. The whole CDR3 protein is CASSLLGGYAEQFF.

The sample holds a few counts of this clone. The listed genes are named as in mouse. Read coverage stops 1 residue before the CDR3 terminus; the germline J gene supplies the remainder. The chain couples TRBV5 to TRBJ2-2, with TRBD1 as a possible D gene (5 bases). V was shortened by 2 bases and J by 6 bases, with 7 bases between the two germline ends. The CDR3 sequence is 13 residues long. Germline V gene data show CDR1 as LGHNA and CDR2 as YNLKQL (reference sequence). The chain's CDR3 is CASSQRGAGQLYF. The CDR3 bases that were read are TGTGCCAGCAGCCAAAGAGGGGCCGGGCAGCTCTAC.